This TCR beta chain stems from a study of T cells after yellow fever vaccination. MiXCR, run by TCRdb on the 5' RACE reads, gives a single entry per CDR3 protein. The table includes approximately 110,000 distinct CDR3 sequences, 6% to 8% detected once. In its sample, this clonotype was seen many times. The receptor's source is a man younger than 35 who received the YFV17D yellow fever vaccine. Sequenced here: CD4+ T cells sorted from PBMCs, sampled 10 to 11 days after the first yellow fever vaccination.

CDR3 loop: CASSFWVNTGELFF. For the CDR3, the DNA is TGTGCCAGCAGCTTTTGGGTGAACACCGGGGAGCTGTTTTTT. V gene TRBV7-2 combines with J gene TRBJ2-2; D remains unclear. The germline V and J ends were trimmed by 3 bases and 1 base, with 6 bases remaining between them. This CDR3 is 14 amino acids long. Per germline, CDR1 SGHTA and CDR2 FQGNSA.